The 29 T cell receptor beta chains in this list originate from one sample, sequenced in a study of T-cell reconstitution after alpha-beta-depleted transplantation in children. Construction of the TCRbeta library involved unique molecular identifiers. From the PCR reads, TCRdb called clonotypes with MiXCR, one entry per CDR3 protein. The sample has about 47,000 distinct CDR3 sequences, roughly 50% seen once. The specimen was peripheral blood, collected before TCRalphabeta/CD19-depleted stem cell transplant. The source of these receptors is a boy less than two years old with SCID, due to receive a stem cell transplant.

V gene TRBV6-5 combines with J gene TRBJ1-3; perhaps TRBD1 as D (6 bases). V was shortened by 4 bases and J by 0 bases, with 10 bases between the two germline ends. Germline values: CDR1 MNHEY, CDR2 SVGAGI. The CDR3 consists of 15 residues. CDR3 coding DNA: TGTGCCAGCAGTTTACAGGGAGTCTCTGGAAACACCATATATTTT. Translated: CASSLQGVSGNTIYF.

This clonotype was seen more than once but under ten times. The rearrangement uses TRBV18 and TRBJ1-1; D gene uncertain. This CDR3 is built from 14 residues. The germline CDR1 and CDR2 sequences are KGHSH and LQKENI. The V end lost 3 bases, the J end lost 1 base, and 9 bases lay between the germline ends. The DNA of the CDR3 is TGTGCCAGCTCACCGGGCAGATCGAACACTGAAGCTTTCTTT. Its protein product is CASSPGRSNTEAFF.

The rearrangement joins TRBV4-1 to TRBJ2-7; D is undetermined. The CDR3 runs 16 residues. Germline CDR1 MGHRA, CDR2 YSYEKL. V lost 2 bases, J lost 1 base, and 15 bases lay in between. In DNA form, the CDR3 reads TGCGCCAGCAGCCAATCCGGGCACGAAGGATCCTACGAGCAGTACTTC. Encoded protein: CASSQSGHEGSYEQYF.

This clonotype was seen a few times. The chain uses TRBV20-1 and TRBJ2-3; a possible D gene is TRBD2 (6 bases). V lost 3 bases, J lost 3 bases, and 10 bases lay in between. The germline CDR1 and CDR2 sequences are DFQATT and SNEGSKA (reference sequence). This CDR3 comprises 13 residues. Here the CDR3 reads CSASGGVTDTQYF. As DNA, the CDR3 is TGCAGTGCTAGCGGGGGAGTGACAGATACGCAGTATTTT.

The table lists this clonotype with many counts. This rearrangement joins TRBV4-1 to TRBJ2-5, with D hard to call. Germline V gene data show CDR1 as MGHRA and CDR2 as YSYEKL. This CDR3 has 11 residues. With 0 bases removed from V and 13 bases from J, the gap between germline ends came to 9 bases. DNA for the CDR3: TGCGCCAGCAGCCAAGAGCGGAGATGGTACTTC. It is translated as CASSQERRWYF.

This chain uses TRBV5-1 with TRBJ2-3, with unresolved D. The germline V gene has CDR1 SGHRS and CDR2 YFSETQ. Trimming stripped 0 bases from V and 2 bases from J, with 10 bases between. The CDR3 contains 15 residues. The chain's CDR3 is CASSLDPRITDTQYF. The DNA of the CDR3 is TGCGCCAGCAGCTTGGACCCCCGTATCACAGATACGCAGTATTTT.

This clonotype was counted only a few times. V is TRBV12-3 or TRBV12-4 and J is TRBJ2-6; D unclear. V lost 2 bases to trimming and J lost 4 bases, with 6 bases between them. The CDR3 loop spans 14 amino acids. CDR3 loop: CASSLRSGANVLTF. The CDR3 bases are TGTGCCAGCAGTTTAAGAAGCGGGGCCAACGTCCTGACTTTC.

The rearrangement joins TRBV5-1 to TRBJ2-1, with D possibly TRBD1 on 7 matching bases. Trimming took 4 bases from V and 6 from J, leaving 17 bases between them. The CDR3 loop spans 15 amino acids. Per the germline V gene, CDR1 is SGHRS and CDR2 is YFSETQ. The CDR3 DNA is TGCGCCAGCAGCAATAGCAGGGGGGTCGGCAATGAGCAGTTCTTC. It encodes CASSNSRGVGNEQFF.

CDR3 protein: CASVRGNTIYF. DNA for the CDR3: TGTGCCAGCGTCCGTGGAAACACCATATATTTT. The chain recombines TRBV6-1 with TRBJ1-3, with D hard to call. V lost 8 bases and J lost 3, with 5 bases in between. This CDR3 has 11 residues. CDR1 and CDR2 from the germline V gene are MNHNS and SASEGT.

The chain links TRBV18 to TRBJ1-1; D remains ambiguous. CDR3 length: 13 amino acids. The germline V and J ends were trimmed by 9 bases and 1 base, with 12 bases remaining between them. Looked up from germline, CDR1 is KGHSH and CDR2 is LQKENI. In DNA, the CDR3 is TGTGCCAGTTCAGAAGGACGGAACACTGAAGCTTTCTTT. This encodes CASSEGRNTEAFF.

The V gene is TRBV7-8, the J gene TRBJ2-7, with unresolved D. Germline V gene lookup returns CDR1 SGHVS and CDR2 FQNEAQ. Trimming took 5 bases from V and 1 from J, leaving 12 bases between them. The CDR3 extends over 14 amino acids. The CDR3 sequence: CASSPIDGSYEQYF. The CDR3 nucleotides are TGTGCCAGCAGCCCGATAGACGGTTCCTACGAGCAGTACTTC.

This chain uses TRBV29-1 with TRBJ2-1; 9 bases align to TRBD1. The CDR3 covers 14 residues. The V gene end was trimmed by 6 bases and the J gene end by 9 bases; junction bases not matched to a gene: 12. Germline V CDR1 and CDR2: SQVTM, ANQGSEA. The CDR3 is CSVGEGTGWSEQFF. As DNA, the CDR3 is TGCAGCGTAGGGGAGGGGACAGGGTGGAGTGAGCAGTTCTTC.

This clonotype was seen a few times. The rearrangement links TRBV20-1 to TRBJ1-2; 10 nucleotides match TRBD1. This CDR3 region has 12 residues. V shed 5 bases, J shed 4 bases, and the junction held 1 base outside the gene matches. Per germline, CDR1 DFQATT and CDR2 SNEGSKA (reference sequence). Here the CDR3 reads CSAGTGVYGYTF. CDR3 DNA: TGCAGTGCTGGGACAGGGGTCTATGGCTACACCTTC.

The CDR3 coding sequence is TGCGCCAGCAGCCAAGGGGTGGGCAGGGGGAATGAGCAGTTCTTC. Encoded protein: CASSQGVGRGNEQFF. The rearrangement uses TRBV4-1 and TRBJ2-1; TRBD1 matches at 7 bases. Germline trimming cut 1 base from V and 7 bases from J; bases unmatched to any gene: 7. CDR1 MGHRA and CDR2 YSYEKL come from the germline V gene. The CDR3 totals 15 residues.

This sequence joins TRBV5-1 and TRBJ1-6; no reliable D call. Looked up from germline, CDR1 is SGHRS and CDR2 is YFSETQ. This CDR3 region has 14 residues. V lost 0 bases, J lost 2 bases, and 3 bases lay in between. CDR3 residues: CASSLEAYNSPLHF. The CDR3 nucleotides are TGCGCCAGCAGCTTGGAAGCCTATAATTCACCCCTCCACTTT.

This rearrangement joins TRBV2 to TRBJ2-1; no definite D call. V was cut by 2 bases and J by 2 bases, with 13 bases left in between. CDR1 and CDR2 from the germline V gene are SNHLY and FYNNEI. The CDR3 covers 16 residues. CDR3 sequence: CASSERDGRTYNEQFF. CDR3 nucleotides: TGTGCCAGCAGTGAAAGAGACGGCCGAACCTACAATGAGCAGTTCTTC.

This clonotype was counted once. The chain links TRBV4-1 to TRBJ2-7, with 8 positions matching TRBD1. The CDR3 runs 15 residues. V gave up 3 bases and J gave up 2 bases; unmatched junction bases: 6. Looked up from germline, CDR1 is MGHRA and CDR2 is YSYEKL. Here the CDR3 reads CASSHRGQGAYEQYF. The CDR3 DNA sequence: TGCGCCAGCAGCCATCGCGGACAGGGAGCCTACGAGCAGTACTTC.

The chain joins TRBV6-1 to TRBJ2-1; 7 bases map to TRBD2. In germline, CDR1 is MNHNS, CDR2 SASEGT. Trimming at V came to 6 bases and at J to 4 bases, leaving 9 bases not matched to a gene. The CDR3 consists of 15 residues. The CDR3 reads CASRLGRGGYNEQFF. DNA for the CDR3: TGTGCCAGCAGGCTGGGACGGGGAGGGTACAATGAGCAGTTCTTC.

This clonotype showed up just a few times. The chain carries TRBV3-1 and TRBJ2-3; D might be TRBD2 (6 bases). Trimming shortened V by 2 bases and J by 3 bases, and 12 bases separated the two germline ends. The CDR3 runs 15 residues. Germline CDR1 and CDR2: LGHDT and YNNKEL (reference sequence). CDR3: CASSQPLGRTDTQYF. In DNA, the CDR3 is TGTGCCAGCAGCCAACCTTTAGGGAGGACAGATACGCAGTATTTT.

CDR3 protein: CASSLIDQPQHF. Written as DNA, the CDR3 is TGCGCCAGCAGCTTGATAGATCAGCCCCAGCATTTT. This chain uses TRBV5-1 with TRBJ1-5; D ambiguous. The germline V gene encodes CDR1 SGHRS and CDR2 YFSETQ. This CDR3 contains 12 residues. The V end lost 1 base, the J end lost 5 bases, and 4 bases lay between the germline ends.

V and J are TRBV24-1 and TRBJ1-2; tentative D call: TRBD1 (5 bases). Germline CDR1 KGHDR, CDR2 SFDVKD. There are 12 residues in the CDR3. The germline V and J ends were trimmed by 10 bases and 1 base, with 9 bases remaining between them. This chain's CDR3 is CATRDLNYGYTF. CDR3 coding DNA: TGTGCCACACGGGACCTTAACTATGGCTACACCTTC.

This chain links TRBV6-1 with TRBJ1-5, with D unclear. The CDR3 runs to 15 residues. V was clipped by 5 bases and J by 2 bases, with 13 bases between them. Germline V gives CDR1 MNHNS, CDR2 SASEGT. Here the CDR3 DNA reads TGTGCCAGCAGTACACCTTCGGGCGGCAATCAGCCCCAGCATTTT. Protein product: CASSTPSGGNQPQHF.

The V gene is TRBV12-3 or TRBV12-4, the J gene TRBJ2-1; 9 nucleotides agree with TRBD2. J was trimmed by 6 bases and V by 6 bases; bases with no gene match: 12. This CDR3 has 16 residues. CDR3 sequence (DNA): TGTGCCAGCAGCCTGCAGCGTGGTAGCGGGGGCAATGAGCAGTTCTTC. Translation: CASSLQRGSGGNEQFF.

This clonotype showed up just once. The chain uses TRBV25-1 and TRBJ2-2; 9 nucleotides match TRBD1. Per germline, CDR1 MGHDK and CDR2 SYGVNS. This CDR3 is built from 16 residues. V gave up 6 bases and J gave up 5 bases; unmatched junction bases: 10. CDR3 amino acids: CASRRDRASETGELFF. The CDR3 region has the DNA TGTGCCAGCAGGAGGGACAGGGCCTCCGAGACCGGGGAGCTGTTTTTT.

The rearrangement uses TRBV7-2 and TRBJ2-7; D call uncertain. Per germline, CDR1 SGHTA and CDR2 FQGNSA. V lost 1 base and J 3 bases, leaving 7 bases between the germline ends. The CDR3 has 13 amino acids. The CDR3 bases are TGTGCCAGCAGCTTAGATAGGTACTACGAGCAGTACTTC. Translated: CASSLDRYYEQYF.

The chain combines TRBV24-1 with TRBJ2-7, with 7 nucleotides matching TRBD1. V dropped 5 bases and J dropped 5; count of bases not matched to a gene: 8. CDR1 is KGHDR and CDR2 is SFDVKD in the germline V gene. The length of the CDR3 is 14 residues. The chain's CDR3 is CATSGQQGLNEQYF. In nucleotides, the CDR3 is TGTGCCACCAGTGGACAACAGGGGTTGAACGAGCAGTACTTC.

V is TRBV20-1 and J is TRBJ2-2; 9 nucleotides align to TRBD2. V lost 0 bases to trimming and J lost 7 bases; unmatched junction nucleotides: 9. The CDR3 runs 16 residues. Germline assignment: CDR1 DFQATT and CDR2 SNEGSKA (reference sequence). The CDR3 is CSARDTSGGRNGELFF. In nucleotides, the CDR3 is TGCAGTGCTAGAGATACCAGCGGGGGGCGGAACGGGGAGCTGTTTTTT.

A single count supports this clonotype. The chain links TRBV6-2 or TRBV6-3 to TRBJ2-7; possibly TRBD2 for D (6 bases). Trimming stripped 2 bases from V and 1 base from J, with 12 bases between. This CDR3 is 15 amino acids long. The germline gives CDR1 MNHEY, CDR2 SVGEGT. DNA for the CDR3: TGTGCCAGCAGTTACGGGGGACTCTTATCCTACGAGCAGTACTTC. Encoded protein: CASSYGGLLSYEQYF.

The chain recombines TRBV12-3 or TRBV12-4 with TRBJ2-5; TRBD1 matches at 10 bases. V gave up 6 bases and J gave up 4 bases; unmatched junction bases: 8. The CDR3 spans 15 residues. The CDR3 DNA sequence: TGTGCCAGCAGCGAAAGGGACAGGGGCGGAGAGACCCAGTACTTC. Encoded protein: CASSERDRGGETQYF.